Listed below are T cell receptor beta chains from one sample, sequenced in a study of human T cells and chemical hapten exposure. TCRdb recomputed calls from the RACE reads with MiXCR, one row per CDR3 protein. The sample gives about 98,000 distinct CDR3 sequences, 9.5% to 14% of which show up once; around 3.1% is in the top ten. Material: whole blood, obtained in connection with sensitization to the hapten diphenylcyclopropenone (DPC). These receptors were collected from a woman aged 60-70 years with alopecia areata. Some clones in this sample may be carry-over from other donors' samples. Both conserved end residues are part of each CDR3. Fields, in order: V gene, clone size, J gene, D gene, CDR3 protein, CDR3 DNA. D genes are given only for firm matches. Only some rows state a clone size, as once, few, many or a class for expanded clones.

TRBV6-1	.	TRBJ2-3	TRBD1	CASTGQGAADTQYF	TGTGCCAGCACCGGACAGGGGGCCGCAGATACGCAGTATTTT
TRBV5-1	few	TRBJ2-1	.	CASSLRTEPSYNEQFF	TGCGCCAGCAGCCTGCGGACGGAGCCCTCCTACAATGAGCAGTTCTTC
TRBV7-2	many	TRBJ2-7	TRBD2	CASSHTSGYEQYF	TGTGCCAGCAGCCACACTAGCGGCTACGAGCAGTACTTC
TRBV15	many	TRBJ1-5	.	CATSRDRQLNQPQHF	TGTGCCACCAGCAGAGATCGACAGCTTAATCAGCCCCAGCATTTT
TRBV7-3	few	TRBJ2-4	.	CASSTPSPGPKTKNIQYF	TGTGCCAGCAGCACACCCTCCCCGGGACCGAAAACCAAAAACATTCAGTACTTC
TRBV7-9	many	TRBJ1-2	.	CASSLVKAGDYGYTF	TGTGCCAGCAGCTTAGTTAAAGCGGGGGACTATGGCTACACCTTC
TRBV18	many	TRBJ1-5	.	CASSPNPGVSNQPQHF	TGTGCCAGCTCACCAAACCCGGGGGTTAGCAATCAGCCCCAGCATTTT
TRBV18	.	TRBJ2-1	.	CASSPERGEQFF	TGTGCCAGCTCACCAGAGCGCGGGGAGCAGTTCTTC
TRBV7-9	many	TRBJ2-1	TRBD2	CASSSWRGDYNEQFF	TGTGCCAGCAGCTCCTGGCGGGGGGACTACAATGAGCAGTTCTTC
TRBV4-2	few	TRBJ1-2	.	CASRPLLARGANYGYTF	TGTGCCAGCAGACCGCTCTTAGCCCGGGGGGCAAACTATGGCTACACCTTC
TRBV7-3	few	TRBJ2-4	.	CASSLDRGASIQYF	TGTGCCAGCAGCTTAGATAGGGGGGCTAGCATTCAGTACTTC
TRBV5-4	.	TRBJ1-2	TRBD1	CASSPDRGQGGYTF	TGTGCCAGCAGTCCTGACAGGGGACAGGGTGGCTACACCTTC
TRBV12-3/TRBV12-4	many	TRBJ2-3	.	CASSLGGVGADTQYF	TGTGCCAGCAGTTTAGGGGGGGTTGGTGCAGATACGCAGTATTTT
TRBV5-1	few	TRBJ2-5	.	CASSSTQETQYF	TGCGCCAGCAGCTCAACCCAAGAGACCCAGTACTTC
TRBV29-1	once	TRBJ1-5	.	CSVDGVSNQPQHF	TGCAGCGTTGACGGGGTTAGCAATCAGCCCCAGCATTTT
TRBV6-5	few	TRBJ1-2	.	CASSYSWLNYGYTF	TGTGCCAGCAGTTACTCGTGGCTTAACTATGGCTACACCTTC
TRBV27	few	TRBJ1-5	.	CASTQGVSQPQHF	TGTGCCAGCACCCAGGGAGTCAGTCAGCCCCAGCATTTT
TRBV12-3/TRBV12-4	.	TRBJ2-3	TRBD2	CAISPRGGSTDTQYF	TGTGCCATCTCTCCGCGGGGGGGGAGCACAGATACGCAGTATTTT
TRBV20-1	many	TRBJ2-5	.	CSARIGAGETQYF	TGCAGTGCTAGAATAGGGGCAGGGGAGACCCAGTACTTC
TRBV5-4	many	TRBJ2-5	.	CASSLGLGQETQYF	TGTGCCAGCAGCTTGGGACTAGGGCAAGAGACCCAGTACTTC
TRBV9	few	TRBJ2-7	.	CASSVAGGEFEQYF	TGTGCCAGCAGCGTAGCTGGGGGAGAGTTCGAGCAGTACTTC
TRBV3-1	.	TRBJ2-3	TRBD2	CASSQEAGRDTQYF	TGTGCCAGCAGCCAAGAAGCGGGACGGGATACGCAGTATTTT
TRBV10-3	many	TRBJ1-1	.	CAATGTGNTEAFF	TGTGCCGCAACCGGGACGGGGAACACTGAAGCTTTCTTT
TRBV12-3/TRBV12-4	many	TRBJ1-1	TRBD1	CASSHGRGQGTEAFF	TGTGCCAGCAGTCACGGGAGGGGGCAGGGAACTGAAGCTTTCTTT
TRBV3-1	many	TRBJ2-3	TRBD2	CASSQDDGGAKDTQYF	TGTGCCAGCAGCCAAGACGACGGGGGGGCGAAAGATACGCAGTATTTT
TRBV2	few	TRBJ1-3	.	CASRRTDSGNTIYF	TGTGCCAGCAGACGGACAGACTCTGGAAACACCATATATTTT
TRBV7-9	many	TRBJ1-1	.	CASSPRNLERTEAFF	TGTGCCAGCAGCCCCCGGAACTTGGAACGCACTGAAGCTTTCTTT
TRBV5-1	many	TRBJ2-5	.	CASSFVQGGETQYF	TGCGCCAGCAGCTTCGTTCAAGGGGGGGAGACCCAGTACTTC
TRBV29-1	few	TRBJ2-6	.	CSVEPGANVLTF	TGCAGCGTTGAGCCGGGGGCCAACGTCCTGACTTTC
TRBV2	few	TRBJ2-3	.	CASSERGGSGTDTQYF	TGTGCCAGCAGTGAAAGGGGGGGGAGCGGGACAGATACGCAGTATTTT
TRBV7-6	many	TRBJ2-1	.	CASRSGQFYYNEQFF	TGTGCCAGCAGATCTGGACAGTTTTATTACAATGAGCAGTTCTTC
TRBV3-1	.	TRBJ1-6	.	CASSHGRNSPLHF	TGTGCCAGCAGCCACGGACGTAATTCACCCCTCCACTTT
TRBV15	.	TRBJ1-2	TRBD1	CATSRGDRDGYTF	TGTGCCACCAGCAGAGGAGACAGGGATGGCTACACCTTC
TRBV10-3	many	TRBJ1-4	TRBD1	CAISPGTGGEKLFF	TGTGCCATCAGCCCTGGGACAGGGGGAGAAAAACTGTTTTTT
TRBV6-5	many	TRBJ2-3	.	CASSYSLESGRDTQYF	TGTGCCAGCAGTTACTCCCTAGAATCAGGTCGGGATACGCAGTATTTT
TRBV28	few	TRBJ2-3	.	CASYSPSTDTQYF	TGTGCCAGCTACAGCCCTAGCACAGATACGCAGTATTTT
TRBV3-1	many	TRBJ1-5	.	CASSQGGGNQPQHF	TGTGCCAGCAGCCAAGGGGGGGGGAATCAGCCCCAGCATTTT
TRBV11-2	many	TRBJ1-3	TRBD1	CASSSNPRGGQSGNTIYF	TGTGCCAGCAGCTCGAACCCCAGGGGGGGCCAATCTGGAAACACCATATATTTT
TRBV10-3	.	TRBJ1-2	TRBD1	CAISDLVGQGTTNYGYTF	TGTGCCATCAGTGATCTTGTGGGACAGGGCACAACTAACTATGGCTACACCTTC
TRBV6-4	many	TRBJ1-1	.	CASSEEGMNTEAFF	TGTGCCAGCAGTGAAGAGGGGATGAACACTGAAGCTTTCTTT
TRBV3-1	many	TRBJ2-3	.	CASSPSGGTQYF	TGTGCCAGCAGCCCCAGTGGGGGTACGCAGTATTTT
TRBV14	many	TRBJ1-2	.	CASSPEVRGWGGYTF	TGTGCCAGCAGCCCAGAAGTCCGGGGATGGGGTGGCTACACCTTC
TRBV2	few	TRBJ1-5	.	CASSGTGSRQPQHF	TGTGCCAGCAGTGGCACAGGGTCTCGTCAGCCCCAGCATTTT
TRBV5-4	many	TRBJ2-1	TRBD2	CASSLRLAGSYNEQFF	TGTGCCAGCAGCTTACGACTAGCGGGCTCCTACAATGAGCAGTTCTTC
TRBV7-7	many	TRBJ1-3	.	CASGGSPGNTIYF	TGTGCTAGCGGTGGTTCGCCTGGAAACACCATATATTTT
TRBV5-4	few	TRBJ1-4	.	CASSLVNEKLFF	TGTGCCAGCAGCTTGGTAAACGAAAAACTGTTTTTT
TRBV6-5	few	TRBJ2-2	.	CASSYGDPISTGELFF	TGTGCCAGCAGTTACGGGGACCCGATTAGTACCGGGGAGCTGTTTTTT
TRBV6-6	.	TRBJ2-3	.	CASSYSTRVDTQYF	TGTGCCAGCAGTTACTCTACCAGGGTGGATACGCAGTATTTT
TRBV27	.	TRBJ2-7	TRBD1	CASSYRPGQGREYF	TGTGCCAGCAGTTACCGACCGGGACAGGGAAGGGAGTACTTC
TRBV5-1	many	TRBJ2-1	.	CASEGGGSPYNEQFF	TGCGCCAGCGAGGGTGGTGGGAGTCCCTACAATGAGCAGTTCTTC
TRBV6-6	few	TRBJ1-1	.	CASSYDRTAEAFF	TGTGCCAGCAGTTATGACAGGACGGCTGAAGCTTTCTTT
TRBV20-1	.	TRBJ2-1	TRBD1	CSASQRGQGGIYEQFF	TGCAGTGCTAGTCAGAGGGGACAGGGCGGAATCTATGAGCAGTTCTTC
TRBV7-3	few	TRBJ2-1	TRBD1	CASSPDRDSYNEQFF	TGTGCCAGCAGCCCAGACAGGGACTCCTACAATGAGCAGTTCTTC
TRBV7-9	many	TRBJ2-7	TRBD2	CASSFERGGNNEQYF	TGTGCCAGCAGCTTTGAGCGGGGCGGTAACAACGAGCAGTACTTC
TRBV7-9	.	TRBJ2-3	.	CASSHTSYMGDTQYF	TGTGCCAGCAGCCATACTAGCTATATGGGGGATACGCAGTATTTT
TRBV6-6	few	TRBJ2-7	TRBD2	CASQTSGGFYEQYF	TGTGCCAGCCAGACTAGCGGGGGGTTCTACGAGCAGTACTTC
TRBV18	few	TRBJ1-1	TRBD1	CASSLSAGTGLTEAFF	TGTGCCAGCTCTCTTTCCGCTGGGACAGGGCTCACTGAAGCTTTCTTT
TRBV27	.	TRBJ1-4	.	CASGPLLPGGNEKLFF	TGTGCCAGCGGACCGTTATTACCGGGGGGCAATGAAAAACTGTTTTTT
TRBV7-3	many	TRBJ2-5	TRBD2	CASSLGLAEYQETQYF	TGTGCCAGCAGCTTGGGACTAGCGGAGTACCAAGAGACCCAGTACTTC